These T cell receptor beta chains were read from a single sample in a study of vaccination and CD4 T cells after COVID-19. MiXCR, run by TCRdb on the PCR reads, gives a single entry per CDR3 protein. The table has about 10,000 distinct CDR3 sequences, 50% to 60% seen once. No antigen has been identified for these receptors. The sequenced sample was CD4+ T cells from blood, cultured in vitro. The receptor set was obtained from a human donor who had recovered from COVID-19. Each CDR3 is given with its conserved first and last residue. A D gene is named only where the DNA matches it firmly. Rows give clone size only sometimes, using once, few, many, or a class for an expanded clone.

>once|TRBD1|TRBJ2-3|TRBV24-1
CATSRARGQGADTQYF
TGTGCCACCAGTCGAGCTCGGGGACAGGGGGCAGATACGCAGTATTTT
>-|TRBD1|TRBJ1-1|TRBV24-1
CATSDSRTGGINEAFF
TGTGCCACCAGTGATTCGCGGACAGGGGGAATAAATGAAGCTTTCTTT
>-|TRBD1|TRBJ1-2|TRBV28
CASSLLGTGNYGYTF
TGTGCCAGCAGTTTATTGGGGACAGGCAACTATGGCTACACCTTC
>-|-|TRBJ2-7|TRBV7-2
CASSLAVAGGRGYEQYF
TGTGCCAGCAGCCTAGCGGTAGCAGGGGGACGGGGCTACGAGCAGTACTTC
>once|-|TRBJ2-5|TRBV4-2
CASSQETQYF
TGTGCCAGCAGCCAGGAGACCCAGTACTTC
>-|TRBD2|TRBJ2-5|TRBV28
CASSSRAGAGETQYF
TGTGCCAGCAGTTCCCGAGCGGGAGCGGGTGAGACCCAGTACTTC
>-|-|TRBJ2-2|TRBV5-1
CASSLSQGGTGELFF
TGCGCCAGCAGCTTGTCCCAGGGAGGCACCGGGGAGCTGTTTTTT
>-|TRBD1|TRBJ1-2|TRBV12-3/TRBV12-4
CASTSSGGGGYGYTF
TGTGCCAGCACCTCATCAGGGGGGGGAGGCTATGGCTACACCTTC
>-|-|TRBJ1-1|TRBV20-1
CSARRAGVTEAFF
TGCAGTGCTAGGAGGGCAGGGGTGACTGAAGCTTTCTTT
>-|-|TRBJ1-6|TRBV6-1
CASADGGNSPLHF
TGTGCCAGCGCGGACGGGGGAAATTCACCCCTCCACTTT
>-|TRBD1|TRBJ2-7|TRBV6-1
CASTPGTASSYEQYF
TGTGCCAGCACCCCCGGGACAGCCTCTTCCTACGAGCAGTACTTC
>-|-|TRBJ1-1|TRBV4-2
CASSLRMERNTEAFF
TGTGCCAGCAGCCTCAGGATGGAGAGGAACACTGAAGCTTTCTTT
>-|-|TRBJ2-5|TRBV7-7
CASSLVGGGQETQYF
TGTGCCAGCAGCTTAGTAGGTGGGGGACAAGAGACCCAGTACTTC
>-|-|TRBJ1-5|TRBV6-2/TRBV6-3
CASSYSGYSNQPQHF
TGTGCCAGCAGTTATTCCGGATATAGCAATCAGCCCCAGCATTTT
>-|-|TRBJ1-3|TRBV30
CAWSRQGYSGNTIYF
TGTGCCTGGAGCCGGCAGGGCTACTCTGGAAACACCATATATTTT
>once|-|TRBJ2-1|TRBV19
CASSIGPGNEQFF
TGTGCCAGTAGTATAGGTCCAGGAAATGAGCAGTTCTTC
>-|TRBD1|TRBJ1-6|TRBV10-2
CASSEGSRGRGSPLHF
TGCGCCAGCAGTGAAGGTAGCAGGGGGCGAGGTTCACCCCTCCACTTT
>few|-|TRBJ2-5|TRBV7-2
CASSPGQETQYF
TGTGCCAGCAGCCCCGGGCAAGAGACCCAGTACTTC
>few|TRBD1|TRBJ1-5|TRBV6-1
CASSPLVTGRNQPQHF
TGTGCCAGCAGTCCCCTTGTGACAGGGAGGAATCAGCCCCAGCATTTT
>-|-|TRBJ2-7|TRBV29-1
CSVGRGQTDEQYF
TGCAGCGTAGGGCGGGGACAGACGGACGAGCAGTACTTC
>-|-|TRBJ2-5|TRBV5-1
CASSYGVPGRETQYF
TGCGCCAGCAGCTACGGAGTCCCAGGGAGAGAGACCCAGTACTTC
>-|TRBD1|TRBJ2-7|TRBV5-6
CASSLAIGTGTYEQYF
TGTGCCAGCAGCTTGGCCATTGGGACAGGAACCTACGAGCAGTACTTC
>few|TRBD1|TRBJ1-6|TRBV6-1
CASRGQGDSGANSPLHF
TGTGCCAGCAGGGGCCAGGGGGACAGTGGGGCGAATTCACCCCTCCACTTT
>-|-|TRBJ2-7|TRBV7-2
CASSLARRDVYF
TGTGCCAGCAGCTTAGCGCGCAGGGATGTGTACTTC
>-|TRBD1|TRBJ1-2|TRBV19
CASSPDRGQDGYTF
TGTGCCAGTAGTCCGGACAGGGGGCAGGATGGCTACACCTTC
>-|-|TRBJ1-1|TRBV27
CASPYAFF
TGTGCCAGCCCTTATGCTTTCTTT
>-|-|TRBJ2-7|TRBV27
CASSPWGGGFSYEQYF
TGTGCCAGCAGTCCGTGGGGAGGGGGGTTCTCCTACGAGCAGTACTTC
>-|-|TRBJ2-3|TRBV10-1
CASSEARLDTQYF
TGCGCCAGCAGTGAGGCTAGACTAGATACGCAGTATTTT
>-|TRBD1|TRBJ2-7|TRBV19
CASSKVAGGDYEQYF
TGTGCCAGTAGTAAAGTCGCAGGGGGCGACTACGAGCAGTACTTC
>-|-|TRBJ1-2|TRBV10-2
CASSEAGFDTTTGYGYTF
TGCGCCAGCAGTGAGGCGGGATTCGACACCACCACTGGCTATGGCTACACCTTC
>-|-|TRBJ1-1|TRBV2
CASSTTGYTEAFF
TGTGCCAGCAGTACTACAGGGTACACTGAAGCTTTCTTT
>-|-|TRBJ2-3|TRBV7-8
CASSLRRAGLSTDTQYF
TGTGCCAGCAGCTTACGGCGGGCAGGGCTTAGCACAGATACGCAGTATTTT
>-|TRBD1|TRBJ2-2|TRBV12-3/TRBV12-4
CASSLMPSTGPTGELFF
TGTGCCAGCAGCCTAATGCCCTCGACAGGGCCCACCGGGGAGCTGTTTTTT
>-|-|TRBJ2-5|TRBV2
CASGTVQETQYF
TGTGCCAGCGGGACGGTACAAGAGACCCAGTACTTC
>few|-|TRBJ2-5|TRBV20-1
CSARKGANQETQYF
TGCAGTGCGCGTAAGGGTGCCAACCAAGAGACCCAGTACTTC
>-|-|TRBJ1-5|TRBV20-1
CSARRGNQPQHF
TGCAGTGCTAGAAGGGGCAATCAGCCCCAGCATTTT
>-|TRBD1|TRBJ2-6|TRBV7-2
CASSPQGAGANVLTF
TGTGCCAGCAGCCCCCAGGGGGCTGGGGCCAACGTCCTGACTTTC
>-|-|TRBJ2-1|TRBV7-3
CASSSNSPVLGNEQFF
TGTGCCAGCAGCTCGAACTCACCGGTCCTGGGAAATGAGCAGTTCTTC
>-|TRBD1|TRBJ1-1|TRBV20-1
CSAGDRPSEAFF
TGCAGTGCAGGGGACAGACCCTCGGAGGCTTTCTTT
>-|TRBD2|TRBJ2-1|TRBV7-9
CASSLVNLAEEDEQFF
TGTGCCAGCAGCTTAGTGAACCTAGCGGAGGAAGATGAGCAGTTCTTC
>-|TRBD1|TRBJ2-5|TRBV24-1
CATSDHGTEQETQYF
TGTGCCACCAGTGACCATGGGACAGAACAAGAGACCCAGTACTTC
>-|TRBD1|TRBJ2-6|TRBV27
CASSPYWTGVSSGANVLTF
TGTGCCAGCAGTCCCTACTGGACAGGGGTAAGCTCTGGGGCCAACGTCCTGACTTTC
>few|TRBD1|TRBJ1-5|TRBV7-9
CASSLSGGNGNQPQHF
TGTGCCAGCAGCTTATCAGGGGGCAATGGCAATCAGCCCCAGCATTTT
>-|TRBD2|TRBJ2-1|TRBV7-9
CASSFLGTSSYNEQFF
TGTGCCAGCAGCTTTTTGGGGACTAGCTCCTACAATGAGCAGTTCTTC
>-|-|TRBJ1-6|TRBV6-1
CASSASGQGSYNSPLHF
TGTGCCAGCAGTGCCTCCGGGCAGGGGTCCTATAATTCACCCCTCCACTTT
>few|-|TRBJ2-7|TRBV7-3
CASSLTGGVKSSEQYF
TGTGCCAGCAGCTTAACAGGGGGGGTTAAGTCGAGCGAGCAGTACTTC
>few|-|TRBJ2-1|TRBV27
CASSPKGPGHSYNEQFF
TGTGCCAGCAGCCCGAAAGGGCCTGGCCACTCCTACAATGAGCAGTTCTTC
>-|-|TRBJ1-2|TRBV5-1
CASSVTVGGSYGYTF
TGCGCCAGCAGCGTAACAGTGGGGGGATCCTATGGCTACACCTTC
>-|TRBD2|TRBJ2-4|TRBV20-1
CSAATSGGARSNIQYF
TGCAGTGCTGCAACTAGCGGGGGGGCCCGGTCAAACATTCAGTACTTC
>-|-|TRBJ2-2|TRBV27
CASSFSGGTNTGELFF
TGTGCCAGCAGTTTTTCTGGGGGTACGAACACCGGGGAGCTGTTTTTT
>once|-|TRBJ1-1|TRBV5-1
CASSLEVPPAEAFF
TGCGCCAGCAGCTTGGAAGTCCCGCCTGCTGAAGCTTTCTTT
>-|TRBD1|TRBJ1-2|TRBV18
CASSPGTGGGNYGYTF
TGTGCCAGCTCCCCTGGGACAGGGGGCGGTAACTATGGCTACACCTTC